The next 30 T cell receptor beta chains were all read from a single sample in a study of T cell responses to AZD1222 COVID-19 vaccine. Clones were sequenced by immunoSEQ multiplex PCR, and TCRdb holds only the in-frame ones, with some missing. Of 150,000 to 200,000 clones listed, 90% to 95% are singletons. The sample here was peripheral blood, taken on day 0 of AZD1222 vaccination. These receptor sequences come from an adult in good health.

The chain employs TRBV27 and TRBJ1-6, with D hard to call. Trimming pared 6 bases from V and 17 bases from J, leaving 14 bases between. The CDR3 is made up of 11 amino acids. The germline CDR1 and CDR2 sequences are MNHEY and SMNVEV (reference sequence). CDR3 nucleotides: TGTGCCAGCAGGGCAGACCGCGTCTTCCACTTT. Translating it yields CASRADRVFHF.

The genes are TRBV3-1 (or the pseudogene TRBV3-2) and TRBJ1-2; tentatively, D is TRBD1 (5 bases). In germline, CDR1 is LGHDT, CDR2 YNNKEL (reference sequence). Trimming pared 1 base from V and 8 bases from J, leaving 8 bases between. The CDR3 contains 12 residues. In nucleotides, the CDR3 is TGTGCCAGCAGCCAAGCCGGGGGAGGCTACACCTTC. Residues: CASSQAGGGYTF.

This clone was detected only once. V and J are TRBV29-1 and TRBJ2-7, with D hard to call. Trimming removed 3 bases from V and 5 bases from J, with 14 bases in between. Germline assignment: CDR1 SQVTM and CDR2 ANQGSEA. The CDR3 contains 13 residues. The CDR3 DNA sequence: TGCAGCGTTGAGGATAGAGAGGCAGACGAGCAGTACTTC. Protein sequence: CSVEDREADEQYF.

This clone was detected once. This chain joins TRBV6-4 and TRBJ1-1; tentative D call: TRBD1 (5 bases). Per the germline V gene, CDR1 is MRHNA and CDR2 is SNTAGT. This CDR3 comprises 14 residues. Trimming stripped 4 bases from V and 4 bases from J, with 13 bases between. CDR3 nucleotides: TGTGCCAGCAGTGGGGACGTATGGGGCACTGAAGCTTTCTTT. Translating gives CASSGDVWGTEAFF.

In this sample, this clone turned up once. The rearrangement uses TRBV21-1 and TRBJ1-5. TRBV21-1 is termed a pseudogene. CDR3 size: 17 residues. The CDR3 DNA sequence: TGTGCCAGCAGTATACAACCCGCTAGGGTAGGGAATCAGCCCCAGCATTTT. It specifies CASSIQPARVGNQPQHF.

The J gene is TRBJ1-1, the V gene TRBV12-5, with D unclear. The CDR3 contains 12 residues. Germline values: CDR1 LGHNT, CDR2 FRNRAP. With 5 bases removed from V and 0 bases from J, the gap between germline ends came to 4 bases. DNA of the CDR3: TGTGCTAGTGGTAATATGAACACTGAAGCTTTCTTT. As protein: CASGNMNTEAFF.

The chain links TRBV7-9 to TRBJ1-1; no firm D call. The germline V gene has CDR1 SEHNR and CDR2 FQNEAQ (reference sequence). CDR3 length: 12 residues. Trimming took off 1 base at V and 7 bases at J, with 7 bases between the two ends. The CDR3 region has the DNA TGTGCCAGCAGCTTAGTGCAGAATGAAGCTTTCTTT. Translating it yields CASSLVQNEAFF.

This sequence joins TRBV12-5 and TRBJ2-7; 12 positions agree with TRBD2. CDR1 is LGHNT and CDR2 is FRNRAP in the germline V gene. V shed 6 bases, J shed 4 bases, and the junction held 7 bases outside the gene matches. This CDR3 contains 15 residues. CDR3 loop: CASGPLAGGPYEQYF. The CDR3 coding sequence is TGTGCTAGTGGACCGCTAGCGGGAGGGCCGTACGAGCAGTACTTC. Full variable domain (missing parts from reference TRBV12-5 and TRBJ2-7): DARVTQTPRHKVTEMGQEVTMRCQPILGHNTVFWYRQTMMQGLELLAYFRNRAPLDDSGMPKDRFSAEMPDATLATLKIQPSEPRDSAVYFCASGPLAGGPYEQYFGPGTRLTVT.

The V gene is TRBV4-1, the J gene TRBJ2-2; D not certain. CDR3 length: 15 residues. CDR1 MGHRA and CDR2 YSYEKL come from the germline V gene. Trimming took off 1 base at V and 5 bases at J, with 11 bases between the two ends. For the CDR3, the DNA is TGCGCCAGCAGCCAAGTTATTGTTCAGACCGGGGAGCTGTTTTTT. This codes for CASSQVIVQTGELFF.

This chain connects TRBV27 to TRBJ1-1; D is uncertain. Trimming left V 0 bases short and J 2 bases short, with 7 bases between. Germline CDR1 reads MNHEY; CDR2 reads SMNVEV (reference sequence). The CDR3 is 14 amino acids. The DNA of the CDR3 is TGTGCCAGCAGTTTATCGTATTCCAACACTGAAGCTTTCTTT. This gives the protein CASSLSYSNTEAFF.

The chain links TRBV28 to TRBJ2-7; D possibly corresponds to TRBD2 (5 bases). Trimming took 1 base from V and 3 from J, leaving 19 bases between them. The CDR3 consists of 17 residues. Per germline, CDR1 MDHEN and CDR2 SYDVKM. The CDR3 nucleotides are TGTGCCAGCAGTTTATTACTCCCCGGGATTGGAGGCTACGAGCAGTACTTC. Its translation is CASSLLLPGIGGYEQYF.

This clone has just one count. J is TRBJ1-5 and V is TRBV19; 10 bases align to TRBD1. This CDR3 is built from 14 residues. Germline assignment: CDR1 LNHDA and CDR2 SQIVND (reference sequence). The junction had 2 bases not matched to a gene; V was cut back by 4 bases and J by 5 bases. The CDR3 loop is CASSTGTGDQPQHF. For the CDR3, the DNA is TGTGCCAGTAGTACCGGGACAGGGGATCAGCCCCAGCATTTT. Full variable domain (rest looked up from reference TRBV19 and TRBJ1-5): DGGITQSPKYLFRKEGQNVTLSCEQNLNHDAMYWYRQDPGQGLRLIYYSQIVNDFQKGDIAEGYSVSREKKESFPLTVTSAQKNPTAFYLCASSTGTGDQPQHFGDGTRLSIL.

V and J are TRBV11-2 and TRBJ1-2; TRBD1 matches at 10 bases. The CDR3 loop spans 15 amino acids. Per the germline V gene, CDR1 is SGHAT and CDR2 is FQNNGV. J was trimmed by 6 bases and V by 3 bases; bases with no gene match: 7. The CDR3 DNA reads as TGTGCCAGCAGCTTGTTGACAGGGGGCCTGGATGGCTACACCTTC. It encodes CASSLLTGGLDGYTF.

This clone was seen more than once but under ten times. The J gene is TRBJ2-7, the V gene TRBV28, with 8 bases fitting TRBD2. Germline CDR1 MDHEN, CDR2 SYDVKM. The length of the CDR3 is 14 residues. The J segment lost 7 bases and the V segment lost 3 bases, leaving 8 bases of the junction unmatched. CDR3 in amino acids: CASSFQRETGEQYF. DNA of the CDR3: TGTGCCAGCAGTTTTCAGCGGGAGACTGGGGAGCAGTACTTC.

The chain combines TRBV25-1 with TRBJ1-6; 8 bases agree with TRBD1. Germline V lookup: CDR1 MGHDK, CDR2 SYGVNS. With V trimmed by 6 bases and J by 10 bases, 8 bases remained unmatched. This CDR3 comprises 14 residues. The CDR3 nucleotides read TGTGCCAGCAGAGAACAGGGGGTAAGGTCACCCCTCCACTTT. Translated: CASREQGVRSPLHF. Full variable domain (outside the CDR3, taken from reference TRBV25-1 and TRBJ1-6): EADIYQTPRYLVIGTGKKITLECSQTMGHDKMYWYQQDPGMELHLIHYSYGVNSTEKGDLSSESTVSRIRTEHFPLTLESARPSHTSQYLCASREQGVRSPLHFGNGTRLTVT.

This clone appeared a few times. The gene calls are TRBV6-5 and TRBJ2-3; 7 bases are shared with TRBD2. The CDR3 covers 15 residues. The ends lost 5 bases at V and 1 base at J; junction bases unmatched: 6. CDR1 is MNHEY, CDR2 SVGAGI, per germline. CDR3 sequence: CASSLGEGGTDTQYF. CDR3 coding DNA: TGTGCCAGCAGTCTTGGGGAGGGTGGCACAGATACGCAGTATTTT.

The V gene is TRBV19, the J gene TRBJ1-5; D is undetermined. V lost 3 bases, J lost 4 bases, and 16 bases lay in between. Germline values: CDR1 LNHDA, CDR2 SQIVND (reference sequence). The CDR3 runs to 16 residues. CDR3 DNA: TGTGCCAGTAGTATTAAGGGTCACTGGGGTAATCAGCCCCAGCATTTT. Its protein product is CASSIKGHWGNQPQHF.

The chain has TRBV29-1 and TRBJ1-4; D unclear. Per the germline V gene, CDR1 is SQVTM and CDR2 is ANQGSEA. Trimming removed 4 bases at V and 0 bases at J, with 6 bases between. CDR3 length: 13 residues. As DNA, the CDR3 is TGCAGCGTTGGTAACACAACTAATGAAAAACTGTTTTTT. Translating it yields CSVGNTTNEKLFF. Variable domain in full (rest from reference TRBV29-1 and TRBJ1-4): SAVISQKPSRDICQRGTSLTIQCQVDSQVTMMFWYRQQPGQSLTLIATANQGSEATYESGFVIDKFPISRPNLTFSTLTVSNMSPEDSSIYLCSVGNTTNEKLFFGSGTQLSVL.

The chain recombines TRBV19 with TRBJ2-6; TRBD2 matches 9 bases. The CDR3 has 17 amino acids. The germline gives CDR1 LNHDA, CDR2 SQIVND (reference sequence). Trimming at V came to 6 bases and at J to 0 bases, leaving 6 bases not matched to a gene. The CDR3 here is CASSPTSGSSGANVLTF. CDR3 bases: TGTGCCAGTAGCCCGACTAGCGGCTCCTCTGGGGCCAACGTCCTGACTTTC.

The chain is built from TRBV29-1 and TRBJ1-2, with no clear D. V lost 4 bases and J lost 6, with 6 bases in between. There are 10 residues in the CDR3. Germline values: CDR1 SQVTM, CDR2 ANQGSEA. CDR3 region: CSVGLDGYTF. CDR3 coding DNA: TGCAGCGTTGGTTTGGATGGCTACACCTTC.

This chain links TRBV12-3 or TRBV12-4 with TRBJ2-5, with a possible D match to TRBD2 (6 bases). This CDR3 has 13 residues. V lost 5 bases to trimming and J lost 2 bases, with 9 bases between them. CDR3 protein: CASSGGVQETQYF. The CDR3 coding sequence is TGTGCCAGCAGTGGAGGGGTACAAGAGACCCAGTACTTC.

The chain is built from TRBV10-3 and TRBJ2-1; D not certain. This CDR3 has 11 amino acids. Germline assignment: CDR1 ENHRY and CDR2 SYGVKD. Trimming left V 8 bases short and J 5 bases short, with 7 bases between. The CDR3 nucleotides read TGTGCCATCTCTCTCGACAATGAGCAGTTCTTC. This translates into CAISLDNEQFF.

This clone was counted a single time. The genes are TRBV7-9 and TRBJ1-4; weak D call: TRBD1 (5 bases). The CDR3 has 16 amino acids. The germline V gene encodes CDR1 SEHNR and CDR2 FQNEAQ (reference sequence). Trimming removed 4 bases from V and 0 bases from J, with 12 bases in between. The CDR3 sequence is CASSSSQGATNEKLFF. The CDR3 DNA is TGTGCCAGCAGCTCCTCTCAGGGAGCAACTAATGAAAAACTGTTTTTT.

This chain links TRBV19 with TRBJ1-5; TRBD1 matches 10 bases. Trimming cost V 5 bases and J 7 bases; bases outside gene matches: 5. The CDR3 contains 14 residues. Per the germline V gene, CDR1 is LNHDA and CDR2 is SQIVND (reference sequence). The CDR3 nucleotides are TGTGCCAGTAGTTCGACAGGGGGCTGGCAGCCCCAGCATTTT. The encoded protein is CASSSTGGWQPQHF. The whole variable domain, filled in from reference TRBV19 and TRBJ1-5, reads DGGITQSPKYLFRKEGQNVTLSCEQNLNHDAMYWYRQDPGQGLRLIYYSQIVNDFQKGDIAEGYSVSREKKESFPLTVTSAQKNPTAFYLCASSSTGGWQPQHFGDGTRLSIL.

The chain couples TRBV27 to TRBJ1-1; D unclear. In germline, CDR1 is MNHEY, CDR2 SMNVEV (reference sequence). V gave up 3 bases and J gave up 4 bases, with 6 bases separating them. The CDR3 extends over 12 amino acids. DNA for the CDR3: TGTGCCAGCAGTTTTACGGGCACTGAAGCTTTCTTT. This gives the protein CASSFTGTEAFF.

The chain combines TRBV3-1 (or the pseudogene TRBV3-2) with TRBJ2-7; unclear D gene. The CDR3 spans 16 residues. The V and J ends lost 0 bases and 2 bases respectively, with 14 bases between them. Looked up from germline, CDR1 is LGHDT and CDR2 is YNNKEL (reference sequence). DNA for the CDR3: TGTGCCAGCAGCCAAGATCTCGGCATTCCCACCTACGAGCAGTACTTC. The encoded protein is CASSQDLGIPTYEQYF.

The gene calls are TRBV4-1 and TRBJ1-2; D may be TRBD1 (5 bases). The CDR3 spans 14 residues. With 0 bases removed from V and 5 bases from J, the gap between germline ends came to 10 bases. Germline assignment: CDR1 MGHRA and CDR2 YSYEKL. In nucleotides, the CDR3 is TGCGCCAGCAGCCAAGAAACGGGGGGTTATGGCTACACCTTC. Residues: CASSQETGGYGYTF.

The chain links TRBV18 to TRBJ1-1; D is possibly TRBD1 (5 bases). Germline CDR1 is KGHSH and CDR2 is LQKENI. CDR3 length: 15 residues. Trimming stripped 3 bases from V and 0 bases from J, with 11 bases between. The CDR3 sequence is CASSPGDLMNTEAFF. The CDR3 region has the DNA TGTGCCAGCTCACCTGGGGACCTCATGAACACTGAAGCTTTCTTT.

The chain is built from TRBV27 and TRBJ1-1; D gene uncertain. CDR1 MNHEY and CDR2 SMNVEV come from the germline V gene (reference sequence). The CDR3 contains 14 residues. The germline V and J ends were trimmed by 10 bases and 2 bases, with 17 bases remaining between them. The chain's CDR3 is CATKGTDRNTEAFF. CDR3 in DNA: TGTGCCACCAAGGGTACGGATCGAAACACTGAAGCTTTCTTT.

V and J are TRBV19 and TRBJ2-1, with 10 nucleotides matching TRBD2. V trimming: 4 bases; J trimming: 10 bases; junction bases outside the gene matches: 16. The CDR3 extends over 17 amino acids. The V gene's germline CDR1 is LNHDA and CDR2 SQIVND (reference sequence). Here the CDR3 DNA reads TGTGCCAGTAGTACTCGGGGAAGCGGGAGGGGGGTAAGGGAGCAGTTCTTC. Protein sequence: CASSTRGSGRGVREQFF. Drawing the rest from reference TRBV19 and TRBJ2-1, the complete variable domain is DGGITQSPKYLFRKEGQNVTLSCEQNLNHDAMYWYRQDPGQGLRLIYYSQIVNDFQKGDIAEGYSVSREKKESFPLTVTSAQKNPTAFYLCASSTRGSGRGVREQFFGPGTRLTVL.